This T cell receptor (beta chain) stems from a study of blood T cell repertoires in COVID-19 (dated by TCRdb to about 2020). Regarding the study in general: Collaborator samples came from the United States, Italy and Spain and covered acute and convalescent phases of COVID-19. Deeply sampled blood TCRbeta repertoires from subjects exposed to, actively infected with, or recovered from COVID-19 were included in the dataset. HLA class I and class II types, where available, came from metadata supplied by the sample provider rather than from assay-based typing. A freely available public database, intended as a resource for researchers studying the immune response to SARS-CoV-2, is where the repertoires were released. A de-identified subject ID, COVID-19 status, age in years and sex were almost always included in the sample metadata. Samples were obtained from the ongoing ImmuneRACE study (first 160 participants) and from some 1,300 subjects provided by 6 global collaborators. The material from the prospective study consisted of cDNA or gDNA derived from T cells, B-cell-depleted T cells, or PBMCs. Paper-wide results and their limitations: Clinical and demographic metadata were provided uncurated, with the amount varying by source and participant.

Comment on this clone: The antigen this receptor binds is unknown. Per-nucleotide qualities are absent, and no much larger clonotype sits a single base away.

The CDR3 covers 13 residues, taking in both the cysteine and the phenylalanine. The DNA shown is the 39-base CDR3, in frame from base 1. The junction shows trimming of 5 bases on V and 4 bases on J, plus 8 bases between the germline ends. Looking up the germline V gene yields CDR1 KGHSH and CDR2 LQKENI. Participants in the prospective study were enrolled through a virtual design, were aged about 18 to 100 years, and lived in 24 United States geographic areas. In the prospective study, participants were assigned to cohorts based on the clinical history participants reported in a screening survey and a study questionnaire. Mobile phlebotomists in the prospective study collected whole blood, serum and a nasopharyngeal or oropharyngeal swab from every participant. Participants in the prospective study had the option to provide additional blood draws and questionnaires over a roughly 2-month period. Before DNA extraction, prospective study blood samples were shipped either frozen or at room temperature.

The immunoSEQ Assay, a bias-controlled multiplex PCR, was used to amplify TCRbeta CDR3 regions from genomic DNA. The study's own analysis went as follows. Within the assay, amplification of reference gene primers was used to estimate how many nucleated cells each sample contained. To quantify the absolute abundance of each unique TCRbeta CDR3 rearrangement, sequence reads were collapsed and filtered. For each sample, productive Simpson clonality was calculated by taking the square root of Simpson's diversity index across productive rearrangements. This immuneACCESS table, as held by TCRdb, lists in-frame sequences with V and J called but not all clones. Of the missing ones, under half trace to an unresolved V gene in checked studies; the others have no known cause. V and J calls and clone size are those listed in that table; D and trimming were worked out from the DNA. Across this sample there are fewer than 300,000 clones, with 70% to 90% seen only once. More than 0.95% of the sample rests with the top ten.

The TCR sequence derives from a woman in her 40s with acute COVID-19. The chain joins TRBV18 to TRBJ1-4, with no confidently assigned D gene. The sample taken for sequencing was PBMCs or T cells enriched from blood (not recorded which). This receptor has the CDR3 CASSKRDNEKLFF. The DNA sequence follows: TGTGCCAGCTCAAAACGAGATAATGAAAAACTGTTTTTT.